Detailed here is one TCR beta chain. What it binds is not known. This CDR3 has 14 amino acids. V lost 3 bases and J lost 0, with 9 bases in between. Germline CDR1 and CDR2: GTSNPN and SVGIG (reference sequence). These data are taken from a study of T cell responses to AZD1222 COVID-19 vaccine. Here immunoSEQ multiplex PCR was the method, and the copy in TCRdb shows in-frame clones only, minus some. The table shows over 85,000 clones, with 81% occurring only once. Study-wide points: Clonal diversity was possibly underestimated, and white British individuals and females predominated among donors. After two AZD1222 doses, spike-specific TCR breadth and depth rose versus day 0.

The chain combines TRBV30 with TRBJ1-5, with a tentative D call TRBD1 (5 bases). Sample: peripheral blood, taken on day 0 of AZD1222 vaccination. This TCR was recovered from an adult in good health. CDR3 sequence (DNA): TGTGCCTGGAGGATTGGGGGTAGCAATCAGCCCCAGCATTTT. Encoded protein: CAWRIGGSNQPQHF. The full variable domain, completed using reference TRBV30 and TRBJ1-5, is SQTIHQWPATLVQPVGSPLSLECTVEGTSNPNLYWYRQAAGRGLQLLFYSVGIGQISSEVPQNLSASRPQDRQFILSSKKLLLSDSGFYLCAWRIGGSNQPQHFGDGTRLSIL.